This T cell receptor beta chain was sequenced for a study of blood T cell repertoires in COVID-19. Whole-study context: The samples span acute and convalescent COVID-19 from the United States, Italy and Spain. PBMCs, B-cell-depleted T cells, or T cells provided the cDNA or gDNA that made up the material.

As originally analysed: Reference gene primers were amplified, and this amplification served to estimate nucleated cell counts. This table comes from immunoSEQ multiplex PCR, and its TCRdb copy is limited to in-frame clones, with some not included. The DNA was the basis for D and trimming; V, J and clone size are from that table. Among about 67,000 clones listed, nearly 85% were seen once. The count of this clone is one. V was cut by 6 bases and J by 4 bases, with 10 bases left in between. The germline V gene encodes CDR1 SNHLY and CDR2 FYNNEI. This CDR3 has 13 residues. V gene TRBV2 combines with J gene TRBJ2-1; tentatively, D is TRBD1 (5 bases). The receptor's source is a human donor in a cohort sampled during active COVID-19. Sequencing used peripheral blood. The DNA for the CDR3 is TGTGCCAGCAGCCCCGACAGATACAATGAGCAGTTCTTC. Translated: CASSPDRYNEQFF.